This TCR beta chain was found in a study of shared clonotypes between healthy human individuals. The study's findings and limits: Relative to their counterparts shared across all four donors, non-shared clonotypes exhibited diminished generation probabilities. Shared across a few donors were around 5% of the naive CD4 clonotypes.

TCRdb keeps only in-frame clones here, not all; method: immunoSEQ multiplex PCR. The sample has about 1.5 million clones, around 98% seen once. V was pared by 10 bases and J by 0 bases, with 13 bases between. From germline, CDR1 is SNHLY and CDR2 FYNNEI. The CDR3 has 13 amino acids. Details on this clone: Its antigen is not known.

Sequences were obtained from naive CD4+ T cells sorted from blood. Subset described: CD45RA+ positively selected. The rearrangement joins TRBV2 to TRBJ2-7; perhaps TRBD2 as D (6 bases). The sequence was obtained from a man aged 25-40 years in good health. This CDR3 is CATRGGSSYEQYF. CDR3 DNA sequence: TGTGCCACTAGGGGAGGCAGCTCCTACGAGCAGTACTTC.